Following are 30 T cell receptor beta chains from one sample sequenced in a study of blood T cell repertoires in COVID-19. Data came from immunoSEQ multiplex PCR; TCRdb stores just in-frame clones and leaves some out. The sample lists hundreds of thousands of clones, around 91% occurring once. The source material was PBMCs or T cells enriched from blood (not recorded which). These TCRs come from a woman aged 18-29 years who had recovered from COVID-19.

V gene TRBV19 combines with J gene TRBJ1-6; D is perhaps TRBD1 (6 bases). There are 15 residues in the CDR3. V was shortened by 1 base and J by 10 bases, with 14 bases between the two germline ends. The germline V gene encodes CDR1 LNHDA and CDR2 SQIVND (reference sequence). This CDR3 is CASSIAGERWSPLHF. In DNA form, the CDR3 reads TGTGCCAGTAGTATAGCAGGGGAAAGATGGTCACCCCTCCACTTT.

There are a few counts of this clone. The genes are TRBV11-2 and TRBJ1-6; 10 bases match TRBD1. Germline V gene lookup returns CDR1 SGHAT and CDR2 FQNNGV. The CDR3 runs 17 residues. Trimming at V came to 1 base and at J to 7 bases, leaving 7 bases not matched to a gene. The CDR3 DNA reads TGTGCCAGCAGCTTAGCAACGGGACAGGGGATGAATTCACCCCTCCACTTT. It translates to CASSLATGQGMNSPLHF. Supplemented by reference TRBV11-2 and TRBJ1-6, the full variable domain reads EAGVAQSPRYKIIEKRQSVAFWCNPISGHATLYWYQQILGQGPKLLIQFQNNGVVDDSQLPKDRFSAERLKGVDSTLKIQPAKLEDSAVYLCASSLATGQGMNSPLHFGNGTRLTVT.

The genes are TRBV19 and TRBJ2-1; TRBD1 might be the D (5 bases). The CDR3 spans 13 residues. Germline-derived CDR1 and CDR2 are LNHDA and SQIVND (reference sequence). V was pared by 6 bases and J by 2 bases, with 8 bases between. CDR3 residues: CASSLTAYNEQFF. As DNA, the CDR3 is TGTGCCAGTAGCCTGACAGCCTACAATGAGCAGTTCTTC.

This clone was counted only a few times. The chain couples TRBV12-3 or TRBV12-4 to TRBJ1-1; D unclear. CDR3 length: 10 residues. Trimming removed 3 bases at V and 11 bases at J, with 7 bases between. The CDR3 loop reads CASSLSVAFF. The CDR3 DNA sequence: TGTGCCAGCAGTTTGAGCGTGGCTTTCTTT.

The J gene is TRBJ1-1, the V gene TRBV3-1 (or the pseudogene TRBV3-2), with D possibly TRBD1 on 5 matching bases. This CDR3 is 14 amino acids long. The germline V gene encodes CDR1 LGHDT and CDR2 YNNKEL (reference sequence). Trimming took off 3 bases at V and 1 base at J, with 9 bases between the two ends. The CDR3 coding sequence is TGTGCCAGCAGCCAGGCAGGGAAGAACACTGAAGCTTTCTTT. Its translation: CASSQAGKNTEAFF.

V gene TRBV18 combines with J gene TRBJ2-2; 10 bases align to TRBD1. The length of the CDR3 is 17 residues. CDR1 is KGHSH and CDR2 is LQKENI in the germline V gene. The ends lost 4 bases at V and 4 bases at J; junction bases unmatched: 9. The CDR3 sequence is CASSQPGQGSTTGELFF. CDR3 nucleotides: TGTGCCAGCTCACAACCGGGACAGGGGTCCACCACCGGGGAGCTGTTTTTT.

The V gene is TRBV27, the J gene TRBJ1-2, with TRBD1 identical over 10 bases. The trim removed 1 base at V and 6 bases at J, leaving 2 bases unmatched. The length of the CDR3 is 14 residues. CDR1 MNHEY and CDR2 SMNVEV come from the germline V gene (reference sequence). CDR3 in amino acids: CASSLLGTGDGYTF. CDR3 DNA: TGTGCCAGCAGTTTATTAGGGACAGGGGATGGCTACACCTTC.

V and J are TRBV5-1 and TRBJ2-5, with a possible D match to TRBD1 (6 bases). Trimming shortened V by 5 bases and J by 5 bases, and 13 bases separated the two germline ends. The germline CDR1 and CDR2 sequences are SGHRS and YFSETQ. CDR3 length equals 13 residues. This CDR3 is CASRGAPEETQYF. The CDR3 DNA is TGCGCCAGCAGGGGGGCTCCGGAGGAGACCCAGTACTTC. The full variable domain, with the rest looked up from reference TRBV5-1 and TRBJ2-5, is KAGVTQTPRYLIKTRGQQVTLSCSPISGHRSVSWYQQTPGQGLQFLFEYFSETQRNKGNFPGRFSGRQFSNSRSEMNVSTLELGDSALYLCASRGAPEETQYFGPGTRLLVL.

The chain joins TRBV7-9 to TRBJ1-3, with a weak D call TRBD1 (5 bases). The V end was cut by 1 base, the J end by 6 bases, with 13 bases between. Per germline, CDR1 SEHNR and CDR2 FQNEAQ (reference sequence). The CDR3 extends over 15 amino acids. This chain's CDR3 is CASSLDPGLANTIYF. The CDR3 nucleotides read TGTGCCAGCAGCTTAGATCCAGGGTTAGCAAACACCATATATTTT.

DNA for the CDR3: TGTGCCATCAGTGCGGGGGGCCCCCAAGAGACCCAGTACTTC. It encodes CAISAGGPQETQYF. This chain uses TRBV10-3 with TRBJ2-5; D might be TRBD2 (7 bases). V was clipped by 4 bases and J by 1 base, with 10 bases between them. The germline V gene has CDR1 ENHRY and CDR2 SYGVKD. The CDR3 has 14 amino acids.

The CDR3 bases are TGTGCCAGCTCACAGAAACTCTACAATGAGCAGTTCTTC. Translating it yields CASSQKLYNEQFF. The V call is TRBV18, the J call TRBJ2-1; D is unclear. CDR3 size: 13 residues. The germline V gene has CDR1 KGHSH and CDR2 LQKENI. V gave up 4 bases and J gave up 3 bases, with 7 bases separating them.

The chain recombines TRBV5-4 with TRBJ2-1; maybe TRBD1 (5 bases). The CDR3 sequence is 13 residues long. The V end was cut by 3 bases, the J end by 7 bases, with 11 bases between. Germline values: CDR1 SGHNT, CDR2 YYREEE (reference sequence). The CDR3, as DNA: TGTGCCAGCAGCTCATCGACAGCAAATGAGCAGTTCTTC. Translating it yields CASSSSTANEQFF. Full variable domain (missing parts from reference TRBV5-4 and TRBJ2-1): ETGVTQSPTHLIKTRGQQVTLRCSSQSGHNTVSWYQQALGQGPQFIFQYYREEENGRGNFPPRFSGLQFPNYSSELNVNALELDDSALYLCASSSSTANEQFFGPGTRLTVL.

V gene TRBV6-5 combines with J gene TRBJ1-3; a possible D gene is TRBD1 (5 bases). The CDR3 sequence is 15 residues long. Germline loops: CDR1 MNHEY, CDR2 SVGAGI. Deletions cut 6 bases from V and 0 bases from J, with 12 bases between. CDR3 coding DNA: TGTGCCAGCAGGATGGACAATCTCTCTGGAAACACCATATATTTT. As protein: CASRMDNLSGNTIYF.

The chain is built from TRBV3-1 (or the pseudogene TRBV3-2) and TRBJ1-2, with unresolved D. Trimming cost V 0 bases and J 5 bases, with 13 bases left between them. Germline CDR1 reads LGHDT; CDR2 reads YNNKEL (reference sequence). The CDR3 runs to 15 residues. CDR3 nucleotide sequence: TGTGCCAGCAGCCAAGATCTGATCGAGGAGTATGGCTACACCTTC. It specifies CASSQDLIEEYGYTF.

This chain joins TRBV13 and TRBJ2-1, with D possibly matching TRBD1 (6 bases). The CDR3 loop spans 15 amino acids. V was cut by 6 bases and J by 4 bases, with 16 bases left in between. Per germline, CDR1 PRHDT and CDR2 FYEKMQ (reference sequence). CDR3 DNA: TGTGCCAGCAGGGGTGGCAGGGGAGTATACAATGAGCAGTTCTTC. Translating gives CASRGGRGVYNEQFF.

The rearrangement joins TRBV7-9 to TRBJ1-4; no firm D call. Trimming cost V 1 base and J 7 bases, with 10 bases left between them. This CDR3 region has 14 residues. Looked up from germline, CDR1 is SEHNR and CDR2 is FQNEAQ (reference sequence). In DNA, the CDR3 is TGTGCCAGCAGCTTAGGGAATCGCGGTGAAAAACTGTTTTTT. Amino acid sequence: CASSLGNRGEKLFF.

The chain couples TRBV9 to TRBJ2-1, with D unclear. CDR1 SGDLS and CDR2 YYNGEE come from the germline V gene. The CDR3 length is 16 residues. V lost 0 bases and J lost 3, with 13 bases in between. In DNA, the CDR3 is TGTGCCAGCAGCGTAGACAAGTTCCCCCACTACAATGAGCAGTTCTTC. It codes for CASSVDKFPHYNEQFF.

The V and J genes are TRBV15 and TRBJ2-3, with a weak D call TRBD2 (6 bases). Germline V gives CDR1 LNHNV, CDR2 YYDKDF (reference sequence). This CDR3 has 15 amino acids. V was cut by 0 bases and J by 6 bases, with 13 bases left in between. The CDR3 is CATSRDRGGVDTQYF. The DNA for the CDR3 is TGTGCCACCAGCAGAGATCGGGGCGGGGTGGATACGCAGTATTTT.

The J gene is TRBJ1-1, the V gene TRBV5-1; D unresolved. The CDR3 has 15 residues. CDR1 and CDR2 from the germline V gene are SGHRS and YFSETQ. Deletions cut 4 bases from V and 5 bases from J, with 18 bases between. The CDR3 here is CASSPLVGGETEAFF. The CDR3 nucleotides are TGCGCCAGCAGCCCCCTGGTGGGCGGGGAGACTGAAGCTTTCTTT.

The CDR3 loop reads CASSSDREFVDGYTF. The CDR3 DNA follows: TGTGCCAGCAGCTCAGACAGGGAGTTTGTGGATGGCTACACCTTC. The chain recombines TRBV7-8 with TRBJ1-2, with 7 bases aligning to TRBD1. Germline V gives CDR1 SGHVS, CDR2 FQNEAQ. With V trimmed by 4 bases and J by 6 bases, 11 bases remained unmatched. The CDR3 spans 15 residues.

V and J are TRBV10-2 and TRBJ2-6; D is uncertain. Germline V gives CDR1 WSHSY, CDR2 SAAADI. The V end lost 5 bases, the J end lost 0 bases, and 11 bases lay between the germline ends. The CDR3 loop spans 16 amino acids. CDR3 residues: CASSLSISSGANVLTF. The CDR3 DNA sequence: TGCGCCAGCAGTCTTAGCATTTCCTCTGGGGCCAACGTCCTGACTTTC.

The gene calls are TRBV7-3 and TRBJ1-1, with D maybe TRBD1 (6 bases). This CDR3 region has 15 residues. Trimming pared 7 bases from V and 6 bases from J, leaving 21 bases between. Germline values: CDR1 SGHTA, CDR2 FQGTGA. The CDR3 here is CASTLPTGRVAEAFF. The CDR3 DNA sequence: TGTGCCAGCACCCTCCCAACAGGGAGGGTGGCTGAAGCTTTCTTT. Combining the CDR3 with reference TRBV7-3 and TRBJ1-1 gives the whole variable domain GAGVSQTPSNKVTEKGKYVELRCDPISGHTALYWYRQSLGQGPEFLIYFQGTGAADDSGLPNDRFFAVRPEGSVSTLKIQRTERGDSAVYLCASTLPTGRVAEAFFGQGTRLTVV.

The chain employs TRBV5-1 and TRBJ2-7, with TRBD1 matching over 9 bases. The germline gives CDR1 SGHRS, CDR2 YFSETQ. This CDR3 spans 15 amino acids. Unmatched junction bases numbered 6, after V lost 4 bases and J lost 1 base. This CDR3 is CASSTDRGFSYEQYF. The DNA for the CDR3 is TGCGCCAGCAGCACAGACAGGGGGTTTTCCTACGAGCAGTACTTC.

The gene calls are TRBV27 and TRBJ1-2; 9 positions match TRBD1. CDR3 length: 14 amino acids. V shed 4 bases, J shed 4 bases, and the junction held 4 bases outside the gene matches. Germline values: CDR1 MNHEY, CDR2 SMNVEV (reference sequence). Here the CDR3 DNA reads TGTGCCAGCAGTTCCGGGACAGGGTTCTATGGCTACACCTTC. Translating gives CASSSGTGFYGYTF.

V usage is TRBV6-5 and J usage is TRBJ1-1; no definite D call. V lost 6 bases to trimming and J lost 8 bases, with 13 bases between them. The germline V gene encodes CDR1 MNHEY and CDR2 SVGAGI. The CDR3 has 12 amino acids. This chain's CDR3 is CASSYELLEAFF. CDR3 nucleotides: TGTGCCAGCAGCTACGAGTTGCTAGAAGCTTTCTTT.

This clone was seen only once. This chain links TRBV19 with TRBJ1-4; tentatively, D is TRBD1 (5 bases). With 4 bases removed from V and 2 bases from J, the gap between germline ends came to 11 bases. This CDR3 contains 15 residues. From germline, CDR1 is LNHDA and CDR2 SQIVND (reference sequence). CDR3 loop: CASSSQGGTNEKLFF. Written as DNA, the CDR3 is TGTGCCAGTAGTAGCCAGGGAGGGACTAATGAAAAACTGTTTTTT.

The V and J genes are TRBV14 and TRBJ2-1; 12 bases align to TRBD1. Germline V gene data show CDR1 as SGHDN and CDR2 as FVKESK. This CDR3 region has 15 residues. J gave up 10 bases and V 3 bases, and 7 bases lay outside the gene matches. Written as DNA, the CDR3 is TGTGCCAGCAGCCAGGGGACAGGGGGCTGGAAGGAGCAGTTCTTC. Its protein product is CASSQGTGGWKEQFF.

The CDR3 here is CASTEGPSTDTQYF. CDR3 nucleotides: TGTGCCAGCACAGAGGGCCCTAGCACAGATACGCAGTATTTT. The chain links TRBV6-5 to TRBJ2-3; TRBD2 is a possible D gene (5 bases). The CDR3 length is 14 residues. Germline V lookup: CDR1 MNHEY, CDR2 SVGAGI. Trimming cost V 7 bases and J 0 bases, with 11 bases left between them.

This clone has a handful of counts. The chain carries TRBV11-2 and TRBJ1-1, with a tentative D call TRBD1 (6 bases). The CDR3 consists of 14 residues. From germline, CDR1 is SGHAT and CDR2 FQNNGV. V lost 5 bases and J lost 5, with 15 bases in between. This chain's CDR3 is CASSAQRQATEAFF. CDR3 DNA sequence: TGTGCCAGCAGCGCTCAACGACAGGCGACTGAAGCTTTCTTT.

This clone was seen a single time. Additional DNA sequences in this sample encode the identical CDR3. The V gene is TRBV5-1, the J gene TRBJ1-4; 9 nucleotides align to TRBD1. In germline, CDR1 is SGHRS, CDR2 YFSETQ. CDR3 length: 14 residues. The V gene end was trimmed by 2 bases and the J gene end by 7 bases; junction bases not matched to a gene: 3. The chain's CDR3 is CASSLQGAGEKLFF. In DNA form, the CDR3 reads TGCGCCAGCAGCTTACAGGGGGCAGGTGAAAAACTGTTTTTT.